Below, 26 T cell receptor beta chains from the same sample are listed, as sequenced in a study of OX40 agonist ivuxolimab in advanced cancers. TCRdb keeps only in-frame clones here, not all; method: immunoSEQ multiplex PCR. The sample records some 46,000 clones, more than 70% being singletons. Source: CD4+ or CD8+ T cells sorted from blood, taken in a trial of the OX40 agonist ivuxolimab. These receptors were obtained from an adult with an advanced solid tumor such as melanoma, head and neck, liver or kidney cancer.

Written as DNA, the CDR3 is TGTGCCAGCAGCTTGGGGGGACTAGCGTACGAGCAGTACTTC. It specifies CASSLGGLAYEQYF. V usage is TRBV7-9 and J usage is TRBJ2-7, with 10 bases lining up with TRBD2. Germline lookup yields CDR1 SEHNR and CDR2 FQNEAQ (reference sequence). V shed 3 bases, J shed 4 bases, and the junction held 3 bases outside the gene matches. The CDR3 has 14 amino acids.

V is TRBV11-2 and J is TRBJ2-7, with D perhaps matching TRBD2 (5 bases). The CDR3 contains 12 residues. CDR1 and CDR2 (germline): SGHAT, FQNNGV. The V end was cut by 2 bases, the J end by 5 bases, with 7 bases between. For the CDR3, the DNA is TGTGCCAGCAGCTTAACCGGGGACGAGCAGTACTTC. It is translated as CASSLTGDEQYF.

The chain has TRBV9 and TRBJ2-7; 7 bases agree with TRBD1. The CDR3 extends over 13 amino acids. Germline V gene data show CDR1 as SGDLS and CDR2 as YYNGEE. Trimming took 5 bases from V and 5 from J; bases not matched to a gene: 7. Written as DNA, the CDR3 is TGTGCCAGCAGTCGGGACAGTGCCAACGAGCAGTACTTC. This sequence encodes CASSRDSANEQYF.

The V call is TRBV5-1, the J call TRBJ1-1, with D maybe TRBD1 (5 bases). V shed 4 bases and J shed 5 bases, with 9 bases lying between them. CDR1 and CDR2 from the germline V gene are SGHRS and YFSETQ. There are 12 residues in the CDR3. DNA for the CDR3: TGCGCCAGCAGCCGGGACGTGACTGAAGCTTTCTTT. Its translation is CASSRDVTEAFF.

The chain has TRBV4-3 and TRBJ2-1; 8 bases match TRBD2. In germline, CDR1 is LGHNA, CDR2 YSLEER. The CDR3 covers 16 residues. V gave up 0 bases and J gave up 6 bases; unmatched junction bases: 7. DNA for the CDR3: TGCGCCAGCAGCCAAGACGGGACCCGGGGGGGCAATGAGCAGTTCTTC. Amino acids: CASSQDGTRGGNEQFF.

The chain's CDR3 is CASSPYGITGNVNTEAFF. In DNA, the CDR3 is TGTGCCAGCAGCCCTTACGGGATCACAGGGAATGTGAACACTGAAGCTTTCTTT. The J gene is TRBJ1-1, the V gene TRBV7-2, with D maybe TRBD1 (6 bases). V lost 5 bases, J lost 0 bases, and 22 bases lay in between. The length of the CDR3 is 18 residues. Germline CDR1 and CDR2: SGHTA and FQGNSA.

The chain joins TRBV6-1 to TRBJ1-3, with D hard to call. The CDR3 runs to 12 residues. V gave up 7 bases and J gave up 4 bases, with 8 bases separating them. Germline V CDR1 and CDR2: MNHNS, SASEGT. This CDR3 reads CASIARGNTIYF. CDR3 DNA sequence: TGTGCCAGCATAGCTCGGGGAAACACCATATATTTT.

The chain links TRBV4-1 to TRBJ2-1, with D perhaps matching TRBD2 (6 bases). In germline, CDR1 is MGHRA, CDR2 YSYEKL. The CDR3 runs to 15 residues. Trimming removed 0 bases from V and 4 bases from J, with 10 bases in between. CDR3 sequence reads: CASSQEGTPYNEQFF. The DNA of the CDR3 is TGCGCCAGCAGCCAAGAAGGGACTCCTTACAATGAGCAGTTCTTC.

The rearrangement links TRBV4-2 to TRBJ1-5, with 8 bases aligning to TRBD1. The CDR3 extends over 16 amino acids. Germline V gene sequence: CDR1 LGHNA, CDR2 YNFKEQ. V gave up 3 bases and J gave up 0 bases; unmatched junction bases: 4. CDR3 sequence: CASSQTDRDSNQPQHF. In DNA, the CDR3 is TGTGCCAGCAGCCAGACGGACAGGGATAGCAATCAGCCCCAGCATTTT.

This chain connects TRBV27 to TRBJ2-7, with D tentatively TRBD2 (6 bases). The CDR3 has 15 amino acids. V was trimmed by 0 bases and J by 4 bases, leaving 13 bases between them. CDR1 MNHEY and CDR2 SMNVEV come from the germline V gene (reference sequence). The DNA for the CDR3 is TGTGCCAGCAGTTTATCCCTACTTGGGAGGTACGAGCAGTACTTC. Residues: CASSLSLLGRYEQYF.

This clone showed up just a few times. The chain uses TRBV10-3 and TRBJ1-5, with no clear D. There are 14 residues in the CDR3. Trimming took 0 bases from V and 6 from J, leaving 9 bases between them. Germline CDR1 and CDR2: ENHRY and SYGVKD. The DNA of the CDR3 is TGTGCCATCAGTGAGTCGAGAGGGTTTCAGCCCCAGCATTTT. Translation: CAISESRGFQPQHF.

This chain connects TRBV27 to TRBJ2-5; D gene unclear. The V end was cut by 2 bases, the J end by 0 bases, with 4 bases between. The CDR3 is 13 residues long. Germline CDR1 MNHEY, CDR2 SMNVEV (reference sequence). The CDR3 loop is CASSLNYQETQYF. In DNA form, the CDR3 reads TGTGCCAGCAGTTTAAACTACCAAGAGACCCAGTACTTC.

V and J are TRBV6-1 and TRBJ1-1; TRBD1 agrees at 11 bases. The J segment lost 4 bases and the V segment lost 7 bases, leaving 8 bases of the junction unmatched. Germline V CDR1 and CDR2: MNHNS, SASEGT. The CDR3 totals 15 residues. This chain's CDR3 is CASKNGTGGSTEAFF. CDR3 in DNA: TGTGCCAGCAAGAACGGGACAGGGGGTTCCACTGAAGCTTTCTTT.

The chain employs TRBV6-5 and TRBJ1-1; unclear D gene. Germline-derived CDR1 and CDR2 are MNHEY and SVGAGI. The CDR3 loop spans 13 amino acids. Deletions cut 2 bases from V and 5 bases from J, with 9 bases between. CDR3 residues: CASSYGWGTEAFF. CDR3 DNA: TGTGCCAGCAGTTACGGGTGGGGAACTGAAGCTTTCTTT.

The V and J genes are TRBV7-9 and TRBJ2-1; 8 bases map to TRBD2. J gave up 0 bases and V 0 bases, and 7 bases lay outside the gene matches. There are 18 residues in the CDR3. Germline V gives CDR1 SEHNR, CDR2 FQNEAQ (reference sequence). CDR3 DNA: TGTGCCAGCAGCTTAGCGGAACTAGCGGCAGTCTCCTACAATGAGCAGTTCTTC. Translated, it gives CASSLAELAAVSYNEQFF.

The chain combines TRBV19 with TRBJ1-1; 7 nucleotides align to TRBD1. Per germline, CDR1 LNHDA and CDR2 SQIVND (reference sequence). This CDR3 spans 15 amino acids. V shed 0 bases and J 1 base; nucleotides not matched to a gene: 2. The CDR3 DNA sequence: TGTGCCAGTAGTATAGATCCAGGGGGGAACACTGAAGCTTTCTTT. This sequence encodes CASSIDPGGNTEAFF.

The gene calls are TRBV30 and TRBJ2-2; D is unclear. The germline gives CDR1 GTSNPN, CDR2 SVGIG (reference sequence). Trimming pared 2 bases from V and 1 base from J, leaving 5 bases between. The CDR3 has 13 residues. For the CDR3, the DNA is TGTGCCTGGAGTATCGTGAACACCGGGGAGCTGTTTTTT. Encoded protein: CAWSIVNTGELFF. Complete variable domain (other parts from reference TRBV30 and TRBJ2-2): SQTIHQWPATLVQPVGSPLSLECTVEGTSNPNLYWYRQAAGRGLQLLFYSVGIGQISSEVPQNLSASRPQDRQFILSSKKLLLSDSGFYLCAWSIVNTGELFFGEGSRLTVL.

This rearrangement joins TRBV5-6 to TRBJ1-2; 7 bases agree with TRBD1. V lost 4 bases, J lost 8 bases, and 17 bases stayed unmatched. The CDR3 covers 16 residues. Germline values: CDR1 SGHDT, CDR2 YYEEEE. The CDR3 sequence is CASSGGFSGGYEGYTF. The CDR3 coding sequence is TGTGCCAGCAGCGGAGGATTTTCAGGGGGTTATGAGGGCTACACCTTC. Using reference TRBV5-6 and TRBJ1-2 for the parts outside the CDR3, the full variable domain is DAGVTQSPTHLIKTRGQQVTLRCSPKSGHDTVSWYQQALGQGPQFIFQYYEEEERQRGNFPDRFSGHQFPNYSSELNVNALLLGDSALYLCASSGGFSGGYEGYTFGSGTRLTVV.

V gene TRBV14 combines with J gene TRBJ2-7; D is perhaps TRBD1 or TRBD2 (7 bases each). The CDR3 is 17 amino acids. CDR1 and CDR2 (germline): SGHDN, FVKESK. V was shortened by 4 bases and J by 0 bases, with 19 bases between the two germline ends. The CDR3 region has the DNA TGTGCCAGCAGCCCAACGCCCCTCAGGGGGGGCTCCTACGAGCAGTACTTC. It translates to CASSPTPLRGGSYEQYF.

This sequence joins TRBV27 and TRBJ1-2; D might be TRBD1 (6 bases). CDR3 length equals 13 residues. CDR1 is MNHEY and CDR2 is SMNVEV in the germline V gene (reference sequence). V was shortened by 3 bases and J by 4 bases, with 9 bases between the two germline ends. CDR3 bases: TGTGCCAGCAGTTTGGGGGCCCTCTATGGCTACACCTTC. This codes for CASSLGALYGYTF.

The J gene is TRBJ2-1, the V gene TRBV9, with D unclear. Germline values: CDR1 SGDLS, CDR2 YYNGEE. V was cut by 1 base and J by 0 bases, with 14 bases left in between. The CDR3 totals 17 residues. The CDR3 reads CASSVPDGMASYNEQFF. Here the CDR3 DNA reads TGTGCCAGCAGCGTACCGGATGGAATGGCCTCCTACAATGAGCAGTTCTTC.

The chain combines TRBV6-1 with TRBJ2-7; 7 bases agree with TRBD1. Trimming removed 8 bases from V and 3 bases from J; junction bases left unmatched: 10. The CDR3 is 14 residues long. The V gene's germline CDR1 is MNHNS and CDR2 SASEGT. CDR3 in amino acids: CASRALTGIYEQYF. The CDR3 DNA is TGTGCCAGCCGAGCGCTGACAGGGATCTACGAGCAGTACTTC.

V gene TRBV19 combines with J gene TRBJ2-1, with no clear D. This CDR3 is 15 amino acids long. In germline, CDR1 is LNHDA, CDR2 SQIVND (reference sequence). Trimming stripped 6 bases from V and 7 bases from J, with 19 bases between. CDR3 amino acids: CASSDPGLMGNEQFF. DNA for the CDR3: TGTGCCAGTAGCGATCCAGGCCTTATGGGGAATGAGCAGTTCTTC.

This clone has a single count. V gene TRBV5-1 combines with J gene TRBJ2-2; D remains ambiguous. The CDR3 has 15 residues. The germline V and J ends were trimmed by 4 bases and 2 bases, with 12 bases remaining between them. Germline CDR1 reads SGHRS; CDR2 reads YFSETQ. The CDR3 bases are TGCGCCAGCAGCCTTATGGGATACAACACCGGGGAGCTGTTTTTT. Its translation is CASSLMGYNTGELFF.

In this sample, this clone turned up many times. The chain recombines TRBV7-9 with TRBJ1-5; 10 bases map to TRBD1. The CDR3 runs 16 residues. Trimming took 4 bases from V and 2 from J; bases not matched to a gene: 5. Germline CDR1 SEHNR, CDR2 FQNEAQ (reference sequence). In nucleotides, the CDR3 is TGTGCCAGCAGCTCCTCCGGGACAGGGGGCAATCAGCCCCAGCATTTT. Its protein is CASSSSGTGGNQPQHF.

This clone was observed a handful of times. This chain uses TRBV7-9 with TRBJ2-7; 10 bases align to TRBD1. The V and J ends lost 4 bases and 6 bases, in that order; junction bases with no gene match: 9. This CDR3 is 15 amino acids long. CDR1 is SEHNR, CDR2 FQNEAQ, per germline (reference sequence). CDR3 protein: CASSSTGGTLREQYF. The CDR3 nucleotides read TGTGCCAGCAGCTCGACAGGGGGCACTCTCCGCGAGCAGTACTTC.